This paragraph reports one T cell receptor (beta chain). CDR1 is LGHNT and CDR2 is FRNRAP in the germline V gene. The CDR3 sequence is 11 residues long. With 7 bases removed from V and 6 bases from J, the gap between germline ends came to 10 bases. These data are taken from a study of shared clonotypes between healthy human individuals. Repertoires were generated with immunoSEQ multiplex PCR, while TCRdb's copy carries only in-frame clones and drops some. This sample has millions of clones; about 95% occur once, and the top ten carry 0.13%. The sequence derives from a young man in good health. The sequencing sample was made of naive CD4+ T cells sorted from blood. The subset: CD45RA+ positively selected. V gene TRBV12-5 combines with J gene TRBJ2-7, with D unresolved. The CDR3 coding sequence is TGTGCTAGTGACCCCAACGGCGAGCAGTACTTC. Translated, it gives CASDPNGEQYF.